The present T cell receptor beta chain was sequenced within a study of CD8 T cells in Susac syndrome (dated by TCRdb to about 2019). Context from the whole study: Of the Susac syndrome patients who were sequenced, roughly eight were in clinical remission while about six had clinically active disease. Whether CD8+ T cell activation and differentiation in Susac syndrome was antigen driven was tested using repertoire sequencing. At the time of blood withdrawal, Susac syndrome patients were either therapy-naive, taking corticosteroids (with some also receiving IVIg), or on IVIg alone. The study compared CD8+ T cell repertoire clonality among 12 healthy donors, some 14 Susac syndrome patients and fewer than 19 multiple sclerosis patients. What the authors observed across the whole study: Clonal expansion was observed in Susac syndrome CD8+ repertoires, with the highest expansion in CD8+ TEMRA cells and greater expansion in clinically active than in remitting patients. In the total CD8+ and CD8+ TEMRA repertoires, more than 15 and five Susac-specific public clones, respectively, were identified. The number of individuals in the TCR sequencing and HLA analysis was recognized as being relatively small.

RNA was extracted using the RNeasy kit, and roughly 0.45 to 1 microgram was reverse transcribed with random hexamers. TCR beta CDR3 regions were amplified with the immunoSEQ multiplex PCR assay covering 54 Vbeta and 13 Jbeta segments. PCR amplification bias was corrected by using a synthetic template baseline for primer optimization and computational correction. The authors processed their data as follows. Only productive sequences were kept, with reads annotated to V, D and J genes according to IMGT and analyzed in immunoSEQ Analyzer. To calculate clonality, Shannon entropy was normalized by log2 of the number of productive unique sequences and then subtracted from one. For each patient and control, public and private clones were evaluated within the 100 most prevalent clones. Clones were defined as Susac-specific if absent from the healthy and MS cohorts, from roughly 1,100 published viral clones and from other ImmuneACCESS disease sequences. The public reads were reprocessed in TCRdb via fastp at Q25 and MiXCR, keeping in-frame beta chains. Every distinct CDR3 protein forms one entry, paired with its most common genes and DNA. The V and J calls were not made by the authors but by TCRdb's processing. Within this sample are about 100,000 distinct CDR3 sequences, with about 95% of them counted one time only. The biggest ten clones account for 0.3% of the sample.

Peripheral blood CD8+ and CD4+ T cells from healthy donors, Susac syndrome patients and multiple sclerosis patients were profiled by high-throughput TCR beta sequencing. Susac syndrome patients met recently defined diagnostic criteria for definite or probable disease. Bulk CD8+ and CD4+ T cells were purified by magnetic negative isolation, while CD8+ TEMRA cells were enriched using FACS. Blood was collected in EDTA tubes and processed within 24 hours, with PBMCs isolated through density gradient centrifugation. PBMCs intended for TCR sequencing were cryopreserved in liquid nitrogen and thawed later in a water bath at 37 degrees C. The sorted or isolated CD4+, CD8+ and CD8+ TEMRA cells had a purity of 90% or higher. On this clonotype itself: Its antigen is currently not known. Nothing much larger sits one base from this clone, and base qualities are not available.

The germline V gene (reference sequence) provides CDR1 SEHNR and CDR2 FQNEAQ. V is trimmed back by 5 bases and J by 5 bases, and the junction contains 5 bases that no gene match accounts for. Counted from cysteine to phenylalanine, this CDR3 has 14 amino acids. The only DNA kept is the CDR3, 42 bases in frame from the first base. Sequenced sample: CD8+ T cells from PBMCs. The TCR sequence derives from a human donor with Susac syndrome. This chain joins TRBV7-9 to TRBJ2-5; 10 bases in the middle match TRBD1. The sequenced DNA: TGTGCCAGCAGCACCCGGACAGGGGGTGAGACCCAGTACTTC. Its amino acids are CASSTRTGGETQYF. With all but the CDR3 taken from the reference TRBV7-9 and TRBJ2-5 genes, the full variable domain is: DTGVSQNPRHKITKRGQNVTFRCDPISEHNRLYWYRQTLGQGPEFLTYFQNEAQLEKSRLLSDRFSAERPKGSFSTLEIQRTEQGDSAMYLCASSTRTGGETQYFGPGTRLLVL.